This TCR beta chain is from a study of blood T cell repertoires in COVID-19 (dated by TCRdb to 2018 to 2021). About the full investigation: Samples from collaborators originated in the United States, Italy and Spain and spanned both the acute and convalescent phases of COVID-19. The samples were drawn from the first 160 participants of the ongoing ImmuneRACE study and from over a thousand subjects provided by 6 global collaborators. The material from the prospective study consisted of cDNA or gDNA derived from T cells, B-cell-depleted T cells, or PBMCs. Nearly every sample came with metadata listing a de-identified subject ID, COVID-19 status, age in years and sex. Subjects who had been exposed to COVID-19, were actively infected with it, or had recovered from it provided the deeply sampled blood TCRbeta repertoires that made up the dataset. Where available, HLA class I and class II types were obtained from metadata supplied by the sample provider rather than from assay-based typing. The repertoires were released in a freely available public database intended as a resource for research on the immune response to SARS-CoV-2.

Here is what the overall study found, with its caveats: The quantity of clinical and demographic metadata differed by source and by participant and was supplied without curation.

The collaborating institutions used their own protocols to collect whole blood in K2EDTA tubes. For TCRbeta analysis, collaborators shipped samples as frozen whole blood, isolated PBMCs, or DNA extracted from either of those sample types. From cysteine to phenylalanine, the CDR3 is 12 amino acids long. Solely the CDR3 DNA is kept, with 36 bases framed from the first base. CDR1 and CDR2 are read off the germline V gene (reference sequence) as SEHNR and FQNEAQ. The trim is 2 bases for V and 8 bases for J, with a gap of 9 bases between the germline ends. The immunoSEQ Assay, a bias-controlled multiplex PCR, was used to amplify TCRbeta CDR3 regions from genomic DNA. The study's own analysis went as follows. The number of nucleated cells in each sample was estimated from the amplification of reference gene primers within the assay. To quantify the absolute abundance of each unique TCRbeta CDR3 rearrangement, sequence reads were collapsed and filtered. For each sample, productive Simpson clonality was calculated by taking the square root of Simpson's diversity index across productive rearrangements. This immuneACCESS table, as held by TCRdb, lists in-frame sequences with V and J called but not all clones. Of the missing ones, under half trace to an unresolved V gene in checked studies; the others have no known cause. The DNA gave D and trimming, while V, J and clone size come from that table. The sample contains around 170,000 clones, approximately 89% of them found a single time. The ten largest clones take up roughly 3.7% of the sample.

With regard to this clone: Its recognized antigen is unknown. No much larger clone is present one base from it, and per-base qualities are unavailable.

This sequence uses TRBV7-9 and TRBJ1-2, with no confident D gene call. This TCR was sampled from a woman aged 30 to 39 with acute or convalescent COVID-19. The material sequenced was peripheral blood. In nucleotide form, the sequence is TGTGCCAGCAGCTTACGGTCATTCGGCTACACCTTC. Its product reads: CASSLRSFGYTF.